The 29 T cell receptor beta chains below come from one sample, sequenced in a study of memory CD4+ T cells and cytomegalovirus serostatus. Clones were read by immunoSEQ multiplex PCR, and TCRdb kept only the in-frame ones, dropping some. Of some 60,000 clones listed, around 80% are singletons. Single viable CD3+CD4+CD8-CD45RO+ cells were sorted as the memory CD4+ T cells. The material sequenced was memory CD4+ T cells from blood. The receptors were sampled from an adult in good health and CMV-seronegative.

The chain combines TRBV6-1 with TRBJ1-1, with 11 bases lining up with TRBD1. Germline trimming cut 4 bases from V and 1 base from J; bases unmatched to any gene: 2. This CDR3 is 15 amino acids long. Looked up from germline, CDR1 is MNHNS and CDR2 is SASEGT. CDR3: CASSGGTGGNTEAFF. CDR3 bases: TGTGCCAGCAGTGGGGGGACAGGGGGGAACACTGAAGCTTTCTTT.

As concerns this clone: One end of the junction is discordant with germline, which a read error may explain. This chain joins TRBV5-6 and TRBJ2-7; 12 bases map to TRBD2. Germline loops: CDR1 SGHDT, CDR2 YYEEEE. The CDR3 has 15 residues. The DNA for the CDR3 is TGTGCCAGCAGCTTCCTACTAGCGGGAGGCCATGTTGTCGACTTC. It translates to CASSFLLAGGHVVDF.

This clone is labeled medium-sized. V usage is TRBV19 and J usage is TRBJ1-1, with D perhaps TRBD1 (5 bases). Trimming shortened V by 3 bases and J by 4 bases, and 15 bases separated the two germline ends. In germline, CDR1 is LNHDA, CDR2 SQIVND (reference sequence). This CDR3 is built from 15 residues. The CDR3 loop reads CASSISQGRATEAFF. The CDR3 nucleotides are TGTGCCAGTAGTATCTCCCAGGGTAGGGCCACTGAAGCTTTCTTT.

The V and J genes are TRBV7-2 and TRBJ2-7, with 7 positions matching TRBD1. The V segment lost 0 bases and the J segment 6 bases; nucleotides outside the gene matches: 8. From germline, CDR1 is SGHTA and CDR2 FQGNSA. CDR3 length equals 15 residues. The chain's CDR3 is CASSLATGVGGEQYF. The CDR3 bases are TGTGCCAGCAGCTTAGCTACAGGGGTAGGAGGCGAGCAGTACTTC.

V gene TRBV11-3 combines with J gene TRBJ1-3, with 9 nucleotides matching TRBD1. Germline values: CDR1 SGHNT, CDR2 YENEEA. CDR3 length: 15 residues. V shed 5 bases, J shed 7 bases, and the junction held 9 bases outside the gene matches. CDR3 nucleotides: TGTGCCAGCAGCCCATTGGGACAGGGAAGGAACACCATATATTTT. It codes for CASSPLGQGRNTIYF.

The rearrangement uses TRBV27 and TRBJ1-2; D is perhaps TRBD1 (5 bases). Trimming left V 6 bases short and J 6 bases short, with 14 bases between. CDR1 is MNHEY and CDR2 is SMNVEV in the germline V gene (reference sequence). The CDR3 sequence is 13 residues long. CDR3 sequence: CASSARGADGYTF. The CDR3 nucleotides are TGTGCCAGCAGCGCGCGGGGCGCGGATGGCTACACCTTC.

The CDR3 nucleotides read TGCAGCGCGGGACAGCGAGATGGTTATGGCTACACCTTC. Translating gives CSAGQRDGYGYTF. The chain carries TRBV29-1 and TRBJ1-2, with TRBD1 matching over 7 bases. V was pared by 7 bases and J by 5 bases, with 10 bases of the junction left unmatched. Per the germline V gene, CDR1 is SQVTM and CDR2 is ANQGSEA. This CDR3 is built from 13 residues. Filled out from reference TRBV29-1 and TRBJ1-2, the complete variable domain reads SAVISQKPSRDICQRGTSLTIQCQVDSQVTMMFWYRQQPGQSLTLIATANQGSEATYESGFVIDKFPISRPNLTFSTLTVSNMSPEDSSIYLCSAGQRDGYGYTFGSGTRLTVV.

The genes are TRBV7-2 and TRBJ1-2; TRBD1 matches at 7 bases. Trimming at V came to 5 bases and at J to 5 bases, leaving 8 bases not matched to a gene. The germline V gene encodes CDR1 SGHTA and CDR2 FQGNSA. CDR3 size: 14 residues. The CDR3 spells CASSPAGTEYGYTF. The CDR3 DNA reads as TGTGCCAGCAGCCCCGCCGGGACAGAATATGGCTACACCTTC.

The sample holds a few counts of this clone. The chain couples TRBV30 to TRBJ2-7; 12 bases line up with TRBD2. The J segment lost 4 bases and the V segment lost 2 bases, leaving 12 bases of the junction unmatched. Germline CDR1 GTSNPN, CDR2 SVGIG (reference sequence). The CDR3 consists of 17 residues. The CDR3 spells CAWSPFSYGTSGYEQYF. The CDR3 DNA follows: TGTGCCTGGAGTCCGTTCTCTTATGGGACTAGCGGGTACGAGCAGTACTTC. The complete variable domain, with remaining parts taken from reference TRBV30 and TRBJ2-7, reads SQTIHQWPATLVQPVGSPLSLECTVEGTSNPNLYWYRQAAGRGLQLLFYSVGIGQISSEVPQNLSASRPQDRQFILSSKKLLLSDSGFYLCAWSPFSYGTSGYEQYFGPGTRLTVT.

Worth noting for this clone: One end of the junction does not line up with germline, which may come from a read error. This specimen includes other DNA sequences encoding the same CDR3. CDR3 loop: CASSLFDRGGPSYGYTF. As DNA, the CDR3 is TGTGCTAGCAGTTTATTCGACAGGGGAGGCCCTTCCTATGGCTACACCTTC. The V call is TRBV28, the J call TRBJ1-2; 8 bases fit TRBD1. Germline V gives CDR1 MDHEN, CDR2 SYDVKM. The CDR3 has 17 amino acids.

This sequence joins TRBV5-6 and TRBJ2-5, with TRBD2 as a possible D gene (5 bases). CDR1 and CDR2 (germline): SGHDT, YYEEEE. V dropped 4 bases and J dropped 1 base, with 11 bases sitting between them. CDR3 length: 14 residues. Here the CDR3 DNA reads TGTGCCAGCAGCCCGATAGCGACCCAAGAGACCCAGTACTTC. This translates into CASSPIATQETQYF.

There are a few counts of this clone. The V gene is TRBV25-1, the J gene TRBJ1-1; D uncertain. From germline, CDR1 is MGHDK and CDR2 SYGVNS. Trimming took 4 bases from V and 0 from J, leaving 9 bases between them. The CDR3 spans 14 residues. The CDR3 loop is CASSAGEMNTEAFF. In DNA, the CDR3 is TGTGCCAGCAGTGCCGGGGAAATGAACACTGAAGCTTTCTTT.

This clone appeared a single time. This chain connects TRBV13 to TRBJ2-5; no clear D. CDR3 length: 13 amino acids. The V gene's germline CDR1 is PRHDT and CDR2 FYEKMQ (reference sequence). V was shortened by 1 base and J by 10 bases, with 13 bases between the two germline ends. The CDR3 reads CASSLVGRADQYF. The CDR3, as DNA: TGTGCCAGCAGCTTAGTCGGAAGGGCCGACCAGTACTTC.

In this sample, this clone turned up once. This rearrangement joins TRBV6-5 to TRBJ1-1; 7 bases align to TRBD1. In germline, CDR1 is MNHEY, CDR2 SVGAGI. V lost 6 bases and J lost 5; bases outside the gene matches: 9. The CDR3 sequence is 14 residues long. The CDR3 DNA follows: TGTGCCAGCAGCCTGGAAGGGGGCCGAACTGAAGCTTTCTTT. Its translation is CASSLEGGRTEAFF.

The chain recombines TRBV29-1 with TRBJ2-3; 10 bases agree with TRBD2. The CDR3 is made up of 15 amino acids. Germline V gives CDR1 SQVTM, CDR2 ANQGSEA. J gave up 3 bases and V 5 bases, and 8 bases lay outside the gene matches. In DNA, the CDR3 is TGCAGCGTTCAACTAGCGGGAAAGGCAACAGATACGCAGTATTTT. Translating it yields CSVQLAGKATDTQYF.

The chain's CDR3 is CASTPGQGPYNEQFF. CDR3 nucleotide sequence: TGTGCCAGCACCCCTGGGCAGGGCCCCTACAATGAGCAGTTCTTC. The chain uses TRBV4-2 and TRBJ2-1, with a tentative D call TRBD1 (5 bases). Germline loops: CDR1 LGHNA, CDR2 YNFKEQ. Trimming cost V 7 bases and J 2 bases, with 15 bases left between them. The CDR3 is 15 residues long.

In this sample, this clone turned up once. The chain couples TRBV5-1 to TRBJ2-1; a possible D gene is TRBD1 (6 bases). V shed 6 bases and J shed 6 bases, with 13 bases lying between them. Germline V CDR1 and CDR2: SGHRS, YFSETQ. This CDR3 region has 13 residues. The CDR3 reads CASNLDSVNEQFF. In DNA, the CDR3 is TGCGCCAGCAACCTGGACAGCGTCAATGAGCAGTTCTTC. Combining the CDR3 with reference TRBV5-1 and TRBJ2-1 gives the whole variable domain KAGVTQTPRYLIKTRGQQVTLSCSPISGHRSVSWYQQTPGQGLQFLFEYFSETQRNKGNFPGRFSGRQFSNSRSEMNVSTLELGDSALYLCASNLDSVNEQFFGPGTRLTVL.

The chain carries TRBV6-4 and TRBJ1-3; tentatively, D is TRBD1 (6 bases). The CDR3 totals 15 residues. The germline V and J ends were trimmed by 8 bases and 0 bases, with 14 bases remaining between them. Germline loops: CDR1 MRHNA, CDR2 SNTAGT. CDR3 sequence reads: CASGGQFFSGNTIYF. CDR3 nucleotides: TGTGCCAGCGGGGGACAATTCTTCTCTGGAAACACCATATATTTT.

The rearrangement joins TRBV7-8 to TRBJ2-7; 14 bases match TRBD2. This CDR3 is 16 amino acids long. J gave up 4 bases and V 5 bases, and 7 bases lay outside the gene matches. CDR1 SGHVS and CDR2 FQNEAQ come from the germline V gene. The DNA of the CDR3 is TGTGCCAGCAGCGCGTACCGACTAGCGGGAGGGTACGAGCAGTACTTC. Amino acid sequence: CASSAYRLAGGYEQYF.

The chain recombines TRBV11-2 with TRBJ2-1; no firm D call. The V and J ends lost 5 bases and 3 bases respectively, with 11 bases between them. Germline V gene data show CDR1 as SGHAT and CDR2 as FQNNGV. The CDR3 is 14 amino acids. In nucleotides, the CDR3 is TGTGCCAGCAGCCCCGCGTGGGGCTACAATGAGCAGTTCTTC. It yields the protein CASSPAWGYNEQFF.

Turning to this clone: The same CDR3 arises from other DNA sequences in this sample as well. The V and J genes are TRBV18 and TRBJ1-5; a possible D gene is TRBD1 (5 bases). The germline gives CDR1 KGHSH, CDR2 LQKENI. V was cut by 4 bases and J by 6 bases, with 10 bases left in between. The CDR3 totals 13 residues. DNA of the CDR3: TGTGCCAGCTCACGCGGGGGAAGTCAGCCCCAGCATTTT. Translating it yields CASSRGGSQPQHF.

The chain joins TRBV5-1 to TRBJ1-3; a weak D match, TRBD1 (5 bases). The germline V and J ends were trimmed by 4 bases and 0 bases, with 11 bases remaining between them. Germline-derived CDR1 and CDR2 are SGHRS and YFSETQ. This CDR3 has 15 amino acids. This CDR3 is CASSRNRFSGNTIYF. CDR3 sequence (DNA): TGCGCCAGCAGCCGAAACAGGTTCTCTGGAAACACCATATATTTT.

This chain links TRBV7-6 with TRBJ2-7; 7 nucleotides agree with TRBD1. The CDR3 extends over 14 amino acids. The V segment lost 4 bases and the J segment 2 bases; nucleotides outside the gene matches: 5. CDR1 SGHVS and CDR2 FNYEAQ come from the germline V gene. In DNA form, the CDR3 reads TGTGCCAGCAGCTACGGACAGGAGGCCTACGAGCAGTACTTC. It codes for CASSYGQEAYEQYF.

J is TRBJ1-1 and V is TRBV5-1; D might be TRBD1 (6 bases). With 0 bases removed from V and 2 bases from J, the gap between germline ends came to 11 bases. This CDR3 is 15 amino acids long. From germline, CDR1 is SGHRS and CDR2 YFSETQ. CDR3 residues: CASSLVAGANTEAFF. CDR3 nucleotides: TGCGCCAGCAGCTTGGTTGCAGGGGCCAACACTGAAGCTTTCTTT. The full variable domain, completed using reference TRBV5-1 and TRBJ1-1, is KAGVTQTPRYLIKTRGQQVTLSCSPISGHRSVSWYQQTPGQGLQFLFEYFSETQRNKGNFPGRFSGRQFSNSRSEMNVSTLELGDSALYLCASSLVAGANTEAFFGQGTRLTVV.

The rearrangement links TRBV30 to TRBJ2-7; D is uncertain. The CDR3 is made up of 11 amino acids. V was pared by 2 bases and J by 2 bases, with 4 bases between. The V gene's germline CDR1 is GTSNPN and CDR2 SVGIG (reference sequence). DNA for the CDR3: TGTGCCTGGAGTATCGCCTACGAGCAGTACTTC. Translation gives CAWSIAYEQYF.

The J gene is TRBJ1-5, the V gene TRBV14; no definite D call. Trimming took 0 bases from V and 7 from J, leaving 7 bases between them. This CDR3 has 13 residues. Germline CDR1 is SGHDN and CDR2 is FVKESK. CDR3 sequence reads: CASSQDPGQPQHF. The DNA for the CDR3 is TGTGCCAGCAGCCAAGATCCTGGGCAGCCCCAGCATTTT. Full variable domain (missing parts from reference TRBV14 and TRBJ1-5): EAGVTQFPSHSVIEKGQTVTLRCDPISGHDNLYWYRRVMGKEIKFLLHFVKESKQDESGMPNNRFLAERTGGTYSTLKVQPAELEDSGVYFCASSQDPGQPQHFGDGTRLSIL.

The J gene is TRBJ1-4, the V gene TRBV5-4, with D perhaps matching TRBD1 (6 bases). The CDR3 covers 15 residues. The germline V gene has CDR1 SGHNT and CDR2 YYREEE (reference sequence). V lost 3 bases and J 8 bases, leaving 17 bases between the germline ends. CDR3 loop: CASSSLGGKAEKLFF. DNA for the CDR3: TGTGCCAGCAGCTCCCTAGGGGGGAAGGCGGAAAAACTGTTTTTT.

The rearrangement links TRBV19 to TRBJ1-2; 7 bases fit TRBD1. Germline lookup yields CDR1 LNHDA and CDR2 SQIVND (reference sequence). V gave up 4 bases and J gave up 2 bases; unmatched junction bases: 16. This CDR3 has 18 residues. CDR3 bases: TGTGCCAGTAGTACCCTAAGCCCAAGGCAGGGGGTAAACTATGGCTACACCTTC. This codes for CASSTLSPRQGVNYGYTF.

The chain employs TRBV7-3 and TRBJ1-1, with D possibly matching TRBD1 (5 bases). Germline loops: CDR1 SGHTA, CDR2 FQGTGA. The CDR3 extends over 16 amino acids. Deletions cut 2 bases from V and 0 bases from J, with 13 bases between. The CDR3 DNA reads as TGTGCCAGCAGCTTATGTCCGGGGCACCTGAACACTGAAGCTTTCTTT. Translation: CASSLCPGHLNTEAFF.